This T cell receptor beta chain was recorded in a study of blood T cell repertoires in COVID-19 (dated by TCRdb to 2020 to 2021). Context from the whole study: Collaborator samples came from the United States, Italy and Spain and covered acute and convalescent phases of COVID-19. The prospective study material was composed of cDNA or gDNA derived from T cells, B-cell-depleted T cells, or PBMCs. The samples were drawn from the first 160 participants of the ongoing ImmuneRACE study and from over a thousand subjects provided by 6 global collaborators. Where HLA class I and class II types were available, the types were taken from metadata supplied by the sample provider, not from assay-based typing. Deeply sampled blood TCRbeta repertoires from subjects exposed to, actively infected with, or recovered from COVID-19 were included in the dataset. The repertoires were released in a freely available public database meant as a resource for research on the immune response to SARS-CoV-2. Nearly every sample came with metadata listing a de-identified subject ID, COVID-19 status, age in years and sex.

Points the paper makes about the study in general: The amount of clinical and demographic metadata varied by source and participant and was provided uncurated.

TCRbeta CDR3 regions were amplified from genomic DNA using the immunoSEQ Assay, a bias-controlled multiplex PCR. In the authors' own workflow: Within the assay, amplification of reference gene primers was used to estimate how many nucleated cells each sample contained. To quantify the absolute abundance of each unique TCRbeta CDR3 rearrangement, sequence reads were collapsed and filtered. Productive Simpson clonality was computed per sample as the square root of Simpson's diversity index over productive rearrangements. What TCRdb holds here is the immuneACCESS table cut down to in-frame rearrangements. Part of the clones is not present; checked against another copy, under half of the missing clones reflect an unresolved V gene, and the others are unexplained. That table supplies the V and J calls and clone size; D and trimming were determined from the DNA. Within this sample are tens of thousands of clones, with over 80% of them counted one time only. Roughly 6.2% of the sample belongs to the ten largest clones.

Trimming removed 6 bases from V and 5 bases from J; the gene matches leave 13 bases unexplained. The CDR3 measures 17 amino acids from cysteine to phenylalanine. Just CDR3 DNA is preserved here, 51 bases in frame from base 1. Reading the germline V gene gives CDR1 MDHEN and CDR2 SYDVKM. The collaborating institutions used their own protocols to collect whole blood in K2EDTA tubes. For TCRbeta analysis, collaborators shipped samples as frozen whole blood, isolated PBMCs, or DNA extracted from either of those sample types. With respect to this clone: This receptor's antigen is unknown. No quality values exist for individual bases; no much larger clone is one base distant.

This chain is built from TRBV28 and TRBJ2-5; TRBD2 fits 12 bases in the junction. Specimen: peripheral blood. The sequence derives from an elderly woman with active COVID-19. The CDR3 protein: CASSQRAGTSGFETQYF. The DNA sequence is TGTGCCAGCAGCCAAAGGGCGGGGACTAGCGGGTTTGAGACCCAGTACTTC.